This TCR beta chain is drawn from a study of T cell responses to AZD1222 COVID-19 vaccine. The method was immunoSEQ multiplex PCR; TCRdb's version includes in-frame clones alone and lacks a portion of them. The sample contains about 90,000 clones, 88% of which appear only once. The germline V gene encodes CDR1 ENHRY and CDR2 SYGVKD. The CDR3 totals 13 residues. With V trimmed by 8 bases and J by 2 bases, 6 bases remained unmatched. The TCR was taken from an adult in good health. Here the sequenced sample was peripheral blood, taken on day 0 of AZD1222 vaccination. The chain couples TRBV10-3 to TRBJ2-7; 7 nucleotides agree with TRBD2. The CDR3 bases are TGTGCCATCGCCGGGGGGTCAGCCTACGAGCAGTACTTC. Residues: CAIAGGSAYEQYF.